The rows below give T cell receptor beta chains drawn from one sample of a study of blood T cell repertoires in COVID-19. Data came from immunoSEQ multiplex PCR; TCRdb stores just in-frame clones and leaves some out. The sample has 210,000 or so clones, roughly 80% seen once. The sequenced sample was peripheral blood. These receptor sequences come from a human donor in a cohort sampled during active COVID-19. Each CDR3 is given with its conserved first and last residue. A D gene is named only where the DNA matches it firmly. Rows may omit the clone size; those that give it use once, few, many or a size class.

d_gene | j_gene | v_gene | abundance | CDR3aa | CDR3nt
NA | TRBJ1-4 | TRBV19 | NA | CASSHRTTTALNEKLFF | TGTGCCAGTAGTCACCGGACAACTACCGCGCTTAATGAAAAACTGTTTTTT
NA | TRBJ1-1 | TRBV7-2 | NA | CASRQIAYTEAFF | TGTGCCAGCAGACAAATCGCCTACACTGAAGCTTTCTTT
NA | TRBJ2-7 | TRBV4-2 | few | CASSRRDNSYEQYF | TGTGCCAGCAGCCGCCGGGACAACTCCTACGAGCAGTACTTC
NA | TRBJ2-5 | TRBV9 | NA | CASSPSGHQETQYF | TGTGCCAGCAGCCCCTCTGGCCACCAAGAGACCCAGTACTTC
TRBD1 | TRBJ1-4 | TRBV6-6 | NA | CASSYWDRNEKLFF | TGTGCCAGCAGTTACTGGGACAGAAATGAAAAACTGTTTTTT
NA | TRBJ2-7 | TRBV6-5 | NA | CASSFGRAYEQYF | TGTGCCAGCAGTTTTGGCAGGGCCTACGAGCAGTACTTC
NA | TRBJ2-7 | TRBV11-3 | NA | CASSRHGADEQYF | TGTGCCAGCAGCCGACATGGGGCCGACGAGCAGTACTTC
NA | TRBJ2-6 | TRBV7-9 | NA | CASSPVREISSGANVLTF | TGTGCCAGCAGCCCCGTTCGGGAGATTTCTTCTGGGGCCAACGTCCTGACTTTC
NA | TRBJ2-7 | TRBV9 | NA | CASSAVGGTGSYEQYF | TGTGCCAGCAGCGCGGTCGGGGGAACGGGATCCTACGAGCAGTACTTC
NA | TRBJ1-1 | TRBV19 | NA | CASTLGGVSEAFF | TGTGCCAGTACCCTTGGGGGGGTGTCTGAAGCTTTCTTT
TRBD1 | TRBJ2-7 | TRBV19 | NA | CASSRDSTSYEQYF | TGTGCCAGTAGTCGGGACAGCACTTCCTACGAGCAGTACTTC
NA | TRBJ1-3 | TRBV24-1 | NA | CATSDLPMGASGNTIYF | TGTGCCACCAGTGATCTCCCCATGGGAGCCTCTGGAAACACCATATATTTT
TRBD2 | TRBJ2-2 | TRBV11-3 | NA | CASSPGLADTGELFF | TGTGCCAGCAGCCCCGGACTAGCAGACACCGGGGAGCTGTTTTTT
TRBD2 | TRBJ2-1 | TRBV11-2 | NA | CASSLVAGGWNEQFF | TGTGCCAGCAGCTTAGTGGCGGGAGGCTGGAATGAGCAGTTCTTC
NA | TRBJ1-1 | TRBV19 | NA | CASSGQRNTEAFF | TGTGCCAGTAGTGGACAGAGGAACACTGAAGCTTTCTTT
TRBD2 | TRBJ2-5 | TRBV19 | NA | CASSITSGHTQQETQYF | TGTGCCAGTAGTATTACTAGCGGGCACACCCAACAAGAGACCCAGTACTTC
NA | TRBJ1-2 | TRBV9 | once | CASSPLGGGYTF | TGTGCCAGCAGCCCCCTCGGGGGGGGCTACACCTTC
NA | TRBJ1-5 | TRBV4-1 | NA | CASSQDPLGSYLIDQPQHF | TGCGCCAGCAGCCAAGATCCGTTGGGCTCTTATTTGATTGATCAGCCCCAGCATTTT
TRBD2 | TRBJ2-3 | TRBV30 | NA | CAWRGRRERTDTQYF | TGTGCCTGGAGGGGGAGGCGGGAGCGCACAGATACGCAGTATTTT
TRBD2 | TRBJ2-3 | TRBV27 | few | CASKSYGTSGTDTQYF | TGTGCCAGCAAGAGCTATGGGACTAGCGGAACAGATACGCAGTATTTT
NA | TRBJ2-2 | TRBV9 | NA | CASSVGAENTGELFF | TGTGCCAGCAGCGTAGGCGCGGAGAACACCGGGGAGCTGTTTTTT
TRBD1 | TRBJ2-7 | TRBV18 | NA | CASSQTPGQGVHEQYF | TGTGCCAGCTCACAGACGCCGGGACAGGGTGTCCACGAGCAGTACTTC
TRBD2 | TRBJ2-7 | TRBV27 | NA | CASSLVPSGNYEQYF | TGTGCCAGCAGTTTAGTCCCTAGCGGCAACTACGAGCAGTACTTC
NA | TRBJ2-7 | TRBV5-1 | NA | CASSLTGDPYEQYF | TGCGCCAGCAGCTTGACGGGGGATCCCTACGAGCAGTACTTC
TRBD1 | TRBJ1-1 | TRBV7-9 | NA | CASSSRAWTGVNTEAFF | TGTGCCAGCAGCTCTAGAGCTTGGACAGGGGTGAACACTGAAGCTTTCTTT
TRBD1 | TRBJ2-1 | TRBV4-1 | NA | CASSHRQGIYNEQFF | TGCGCCAGCAGCCACCGACAGGGAATCTACAATGAGCAGTTCTTC
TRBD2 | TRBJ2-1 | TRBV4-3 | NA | CASSQEGLAGAHNEQFF | TGCGCCAGCAGCCAAGAAGGCCTAGCGGGAGCCCACAATGAGCAGTTCTTC
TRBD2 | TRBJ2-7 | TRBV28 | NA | CASSLIRTSGRIFSYEQYF | TGTGCCAGCAGTTTGATTCGGACTAGCGGGAGGATCTTCTCCTACGAGCAGTACTTC
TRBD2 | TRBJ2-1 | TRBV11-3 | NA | CASSSTSGSINEQFF | TGTGCCAGCAGCTCCACTAGCGGGAGTATCAATGAGCAGTTCTTC
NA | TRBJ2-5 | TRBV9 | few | CASSATSETQYF | TGTGCCAGCAGCGCAACTAGTGAGACCCAGTACTTC
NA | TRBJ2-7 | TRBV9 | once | CASSVAGTSTYEQYF | TGTGCCAGCAGCGTCGCCGGGACATCGACCTACGAGCAGTACTTC
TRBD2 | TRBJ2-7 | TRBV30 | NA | CAWRRASGTYEQYF | TGTGCCTGGAGGAGGGCTAGCGGAACCTACGAGCAGTACTTC
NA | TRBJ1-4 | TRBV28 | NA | CASSSRGTNEKLFF | TGTGCCAGCAGTTCCAGGGGAACTAATGAAAAACTGTTTTTT
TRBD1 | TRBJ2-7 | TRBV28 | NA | CATLTGGPYEQYF | TGTGCCACCCTCACAGGGGGCCCCTACGAGCAGTACTTC
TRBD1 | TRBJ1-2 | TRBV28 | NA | CASSSRDRGLSSNYGYTF | TGTGCCAGCAGTTCCCGGGACAGAGGTCTGTCGAGTAACTATGGCTACACCTTC
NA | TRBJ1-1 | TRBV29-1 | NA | CSAKGGGTEAFF | TGCAGCGCCAAAGGGGGGGGCACTGAAGCTTTCTTT
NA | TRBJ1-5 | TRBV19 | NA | CASSIKGLSNQPQHF | TGTGCCAGTAGTATAAAGGGACTTAGCAATCAGCCCCAGCATTTT
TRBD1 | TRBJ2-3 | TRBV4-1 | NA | CASSQKSYRDRASFTDTQYF | TGCGCCAGCAGCCAAAAATCTTACCGGGACAGGGCATCGTTCACAGATACGCAGTATTTT
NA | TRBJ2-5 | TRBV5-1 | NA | CASSSRETQYF | TGCGCCAGCAGCTCTAGAGAGACCCAGTACTTC
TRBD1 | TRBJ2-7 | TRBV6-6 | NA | CASSEISGQASYEQYF | TGTGCCAGCAGCGAAATATCGGGACAGGCATCCTACGAGCAGTACTTC
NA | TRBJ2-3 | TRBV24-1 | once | CATGLPGGTDTQYF | TGTGCCACCGGACTGCCCGGCGGGACAGATACGCAGTATTTT
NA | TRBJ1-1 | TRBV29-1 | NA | CSVGRGNTEAFF | TGCAGCGTCGGGAGGGGGAACACTGAAGCTTTCTTT
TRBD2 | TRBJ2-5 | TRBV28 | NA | CASSSQREGREETQYF | TGTGCCAGCAGTTCCCAGCGGGAGGGCCGGGAAGAGACCCAGTACTTC
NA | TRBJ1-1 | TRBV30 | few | CAWNFRGGTEAFF | TGTGCCTGGAACTTCAGGGGCGGCACTGAAGCTTTCTTT
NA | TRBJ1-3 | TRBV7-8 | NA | CASSSDRSYSGNTIYF | TGTGCCAGCAGCTCCGACAGGTCTTACTCTGGAAACACCATATATTTT
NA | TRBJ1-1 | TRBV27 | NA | CASSYHVRNTEAFF | TGTGCCAGCAGTTATCATGTTAGGAACACTGAAGCTTTCTTT
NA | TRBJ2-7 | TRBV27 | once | CASRLRDGGYEQYF | TGTGCCAGCAGATTGCGGGACGGTGGGTACGAGCAGTACTTC
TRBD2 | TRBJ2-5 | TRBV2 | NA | CASSETGGRWETQYF | TGTGCCAGCAGTGAAACCGGCGGGAGGTGGGAGACCCAGTACTTC
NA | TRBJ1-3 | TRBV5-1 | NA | CASSLSGDGNTIYF | TGCGCCAGCAGCTTGTCAGGGGACGGAAACACCATATATTTT